Below are 16 T cell receptor beta chains sequenced from a single sample in a study of cytomegalovirus exposure and HLA in healthy donors. Primers for the PCR totalled 60 Vbeta and 13 Jbeta. Using immunoSEQ multiplex PCR, the repertoire was profiled, and TCRdb retains in-frame clones only, with some absent. The sample yields more than 95,000 clones, approximately 12% seen once. Specimen: PBMCs. The receptors shown here come from a man aged 35-49 years in good health and CMV-seropositive.

This clone was seen a few times. The rearrangement joins TRBV29-1 to TRBJ1-3, with D possibly TRBD1 on 5 matching bases. V was cut by 7 bases and J by 0 bases, with 13 bases left in between. The CDR3 runs 14 residues. Germline V gene data show CDR1 as SQVTM and CDR2 as ANQGSEA. The CDR3 spells CSATLGPSGNTIYF. Written as DNA, the CDR3 is TGCAGCGCGACATTGGGGCCCTCTGGAAACACCATATATTTT.

This clone has more than one count but fewer than ten. This chain uses TRBV18 with TRBJ2-2; D unclear. Trimming shortened V by 1 base and J by 0 bases, and 9 bases separated the two germline ends. CDR1 is KGHSH, CDR2 LQKENI, per germline. The CDR3 has 16 amino acids. CDR3 in amino acids: CASSPLAITNTGELFF. The CDR3 region has the DNA TGTGCCAGCTCACCACTCGCTATTACGAACACCGGGGAGCTGTTTTTT.

This clone was counted only a few times. The J gene is TRBJ1-1, the V gene TRBV6-1, with 8 bases that match TRBD1. The CDR3 is 11 residues long. CDR1 and CDR2 (germline): MNHNS, SASEGT. Losses at the gene ends were 6 bases for V and 10 bases for J; bases not matched to a gene: 4. CDR3 coding DNA: TGTGCCAGCAGCTTGGACAGGGTAGCTTTCTTT. This codes for CASSLDRVAFF.

This clone was seen only a few times. The chain links TRBV7-9 to TRBJ2-7; D is possibly TRBD1 (5 bases). CDR3 length equals 14 residues. Trimming stripped 2 bases from V and 0 bases from J, with 8 bases between. Germline V gene lookup returns CDR1 SEHNR and CDR2 FQNEAQ (reference sequence). The CDR3 DNA follows: TGTGCCAGCAGCTTAATACAGGCCTCCTACGAGCAGTACTTC. Protein product: CASSLIQASYEQYF.

This chain joins TRBV28 and TRBJ1-2, with D perhaps TRBD1 (5 bases). Germline V gene lookup returns CDR1 MDHEN and CDR2 SYDVKM. CDR3 length: 13 residues. The germline V and J ends were trimmed by 5 bases and 0 bases, with 7 bases remaining between them. As DNA, the CDR3 is TGTGCCAGCAGTACAGGTGCTAACTATGGCTACACCTTC. Its translation is CASSTGANYGYTF.

The sample holds a few counts of this clone. This chain links TRBV28 with TRBJ1-5, with 9 bases fitting TRBD1. After removal of 5 bases from V and 6 bases from J, the junction contained 14 bases not matched to a gene. The germline gives CDR1 MDHEN, CDR2 SYDVKM. CDR3 length: 17 amino acids. The CDR3 here is CASSQGVGTGYIQPQHF. CDR3 bases: TGTGCCAGCAGTCAAGGGGTCGGGACAGGGTATATTCAGCCCCAGCATTTT.

This clone has more than one count but fewer than ten. The genes are TRBV28 and TRBJ1-2, with D perhaps matching TRBD1 (6 bases). V was clipped by 6 bases and J by 4 bases, with 15 bases between them. This CDR3 contains 14 residues. The germline V gene has CDR1 MDHEN and CDR2 SYDVKM. This CDR3 reads CASSPGQRGYGYTF. CDR3 coding DNA: TGTGCCAGCAGCCCTGGACAGCGCGGCTATGGCTACACCTTC.

The V gene is TRBV29-1, the J gene TRBJ2-5; D might be TRBD1 (6 bases). This CDR3 region has 14 residues. V lost 3 bases to trimming and J lost 2 bases, with 13 bases between them. In germline, CDR1 is SQVTM, CDR2 ANQGSEA. The CDR3 DNA reads TGCAGCGTTGAGGGCAGGACAGTACAAGAGACCCAGTACTTC. This gives the protein CSVEGRTVQETQYF.

Only a few counts were recorded for this clone. The J gene is TRBJ2-7, the V gene TRBV10-3, with 8 bases aligning to TRBD1. Germline CDR1 ENHRY, CDR2 SYGVKD. CDR3 length: 14 residues. The V gene end was trimmed by 4 bases and the J gene end by 5 bases; junction bases not matched to a gene: 7. The CDR3 bases are TGTGCCATCAGTGGGTTCGGACAGGGTCACGAGCAGTACTTC. Its protein is CAISGFGQGHEQYF.

The J gene is TRBJ2-7, the V gene TRBV11-2; 8 bases fit TRBD2. J lost 1 base, V lost 6 bases, and 2 bases had no gene match. The CDR3 covers 13 residues. Germline V gene lookup returns CDR1 SGHAT and CDR2 FQNNGV. This chain's CDR3 is CASRRGESYEQYF. CDR3 nucleotides: TGTGCCAGCAGGCGGGGGGAATCCTACGAGCAGTACTTC.

This clone occurred a few times. V and J are TRBV5-4 and TRBJ2-3, with 8 bases identical to TRBD2. Losses at the gene ends were 0 bases for V and 1 base for J; bases not matched to a gene: 7. CDR1 and CDR2 (germline): SGHNT, YYREEE (reference sequence). The CDR3 consists of 17 residues. The CDR3: CASSLEAGVLGTDTQYF. CDR3 nucleotides: TGTGCCAGCAGCTTGGAAGCGGGAGTATTGGGCACAGATACGCAGTATTTT. Full variable domain (remainder filled in from reference TRBV5-4 and TRBJ2-3): ETGVTQSPTHLIKTRGQQVTLRCSSQSGHNTVSWYQQALGQGPQFIFQYYREEENGRGNFPPRFSGLQFPNYSSELNVNALELDDSALYLCASSLEAGVLGTDTQYFGPGTRLTVL.

The chain uses TRBV6-4 and TRBJ2-5; the match to TRBD1 covers 8 bases. The CDR3 is 20 amino acids. Trimming at V came to 7 bases and at J to 5 bases, leaving 27 bases not matched to a gene. Germline V lookup: CDR1 MRHNA, CDR2 SNTAGT. This CDR3 reads CASMDHMATGDFGCRETQYF. The CDR3 bases are TGTGCCAGCATGGATCATATGGCGACAGGGGATTTTGGGTGTAGGGAGACCCAGTACTTC.

This clone was seen a few times. The J gene is TRBJ2-1, the V gene TRBV28, with a weak D call TRBD1 (5 bases). The CDR3 sequence is 12 residues long. CDR1 MDHEN and CDR2 SYDVKM come from the germline V gene. With 2 bases removed from V and 8 bases from J, the gap between germline ends came to 7 bases. CDR3 sequence: CASSLKGHEQFF. The DNA for the CDR3 is TGTGCCAGCAGTTTAAAGGGGCATGAGCAGTTCTTC.

This clone was observed a few times. The rearrangement uses TRBV28 and TRBJ1-2, with no clear D. CDR3 length: 14 residues. Germline assignment: CDR1 MDHEN and CDR2 SYDVKM. The V end lost 7 bases, the J end lost 1 base, and 13 bases lay between the germline ends. CDR3 bases: TGTGCCAGCACTACCTCCCCGCTTAACTATGGCTACACCTTC. This gives the protein CASTTSPLNYGYTF.

This rearrangement joins TRBV27 to TRBJ1-5, with TRBD1 as a possible D gene (6 bases). Germline V gene data show CDR1 as MNHEY and CDR2 as SMNVEV (reference sequence). The CDR3 consists of 16 residues. V was cut by 4 bases and J by 6 bases, with 19 bases left in between. The CDR3 sequence is CASSYLTGKGIQPQHF. The CDR3 bases are TGTGCCAGCAGTTACCTTACAGGGAAGGGGATTCAGCCCCAGCATTTT.

The rearrangement links TRBV2 to TRBJ2-7, with D possibly being TRBD1 (5 bases). Germline V gene data show CDR1 as SNHLY and CDR2 as FYNNEI. The CDR3 length is 12 residues. The germline V and J ends were trimmed by 5 bases and 4 bases, with 9 bases remaining between them. This chain's CDR3 is CASSQGMYEQYF. CDR3 coding DNA: TGTGCCAGCAGTCAGGGTATGTACGAGCAGTACTTC.